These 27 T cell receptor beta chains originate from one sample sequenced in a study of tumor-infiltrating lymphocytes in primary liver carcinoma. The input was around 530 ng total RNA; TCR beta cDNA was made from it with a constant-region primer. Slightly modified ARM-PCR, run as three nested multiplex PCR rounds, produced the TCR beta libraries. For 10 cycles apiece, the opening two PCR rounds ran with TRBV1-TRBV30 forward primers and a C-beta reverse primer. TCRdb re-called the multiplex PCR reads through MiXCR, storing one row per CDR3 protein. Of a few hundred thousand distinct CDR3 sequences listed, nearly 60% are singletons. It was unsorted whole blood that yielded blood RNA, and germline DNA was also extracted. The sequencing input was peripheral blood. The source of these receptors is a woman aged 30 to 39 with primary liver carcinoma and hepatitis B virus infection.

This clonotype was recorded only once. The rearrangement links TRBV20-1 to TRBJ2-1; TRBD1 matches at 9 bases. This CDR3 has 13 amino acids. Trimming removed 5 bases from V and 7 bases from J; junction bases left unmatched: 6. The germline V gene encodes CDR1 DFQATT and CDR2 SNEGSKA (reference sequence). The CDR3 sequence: CSAPRTGENEQFF. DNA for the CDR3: TGCAGTGCTCCCAGGACAGGGGAAAATGAGCAGTTCTTC.

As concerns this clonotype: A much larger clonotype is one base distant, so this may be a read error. The CDR3 DNA sequence: TGTGCCAGCAGCTTGGGGGGGGGCAGGGCCAACGAGCAGCACTTC. Amino acid sequence: CASSLGGGRANEQHF. This chain joins TRBV11-2 and TRBJ2-7; TRBD2 is a possible D gene (7 bases). The CDR3 spans 15 residues. Germline assignment: CDR1 SGHAT and CDR2 FQNNGV.

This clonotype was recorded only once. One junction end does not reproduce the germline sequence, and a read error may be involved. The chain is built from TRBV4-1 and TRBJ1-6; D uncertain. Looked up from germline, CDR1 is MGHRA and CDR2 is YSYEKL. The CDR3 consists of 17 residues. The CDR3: CASSQGPPRETNSPFHF. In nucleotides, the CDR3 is TGCGCTAGCAGCCAAGGCCCCCCCCGGGAGACTAATTCACCCTTCCACTTT.

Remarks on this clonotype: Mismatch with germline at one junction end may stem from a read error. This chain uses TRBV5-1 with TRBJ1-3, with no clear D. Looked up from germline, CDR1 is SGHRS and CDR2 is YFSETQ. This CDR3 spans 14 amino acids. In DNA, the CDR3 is TGCGCCGGCAGCCCTAATGGAGGGATAAACACCATATATTTT. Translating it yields CAGSPNGGINTIYF.

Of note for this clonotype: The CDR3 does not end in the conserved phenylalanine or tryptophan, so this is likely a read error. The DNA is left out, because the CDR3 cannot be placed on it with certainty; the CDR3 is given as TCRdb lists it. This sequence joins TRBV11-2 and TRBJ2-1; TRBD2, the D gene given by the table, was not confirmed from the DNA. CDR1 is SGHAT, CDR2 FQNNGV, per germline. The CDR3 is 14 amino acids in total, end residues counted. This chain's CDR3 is CASSWVSGDNEQFL.

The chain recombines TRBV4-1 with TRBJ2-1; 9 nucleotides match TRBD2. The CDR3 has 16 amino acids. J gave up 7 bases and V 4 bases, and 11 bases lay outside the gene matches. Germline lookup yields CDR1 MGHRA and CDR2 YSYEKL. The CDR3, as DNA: TGCGCCAGCAGCCCTCTAGCGGGGACACCTGGGAATGAGCAGTTCTTC. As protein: CASSPLAGTPGNEQFF.

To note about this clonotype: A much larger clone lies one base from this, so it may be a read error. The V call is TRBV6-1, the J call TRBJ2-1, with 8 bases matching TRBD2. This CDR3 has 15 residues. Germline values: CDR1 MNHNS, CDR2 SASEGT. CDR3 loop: CASSGTSWPYNGQFF. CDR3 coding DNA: TGTGCCAGCAGTGGGACTAGCTGGCCCTACAATGGGCAGTTCTTC.

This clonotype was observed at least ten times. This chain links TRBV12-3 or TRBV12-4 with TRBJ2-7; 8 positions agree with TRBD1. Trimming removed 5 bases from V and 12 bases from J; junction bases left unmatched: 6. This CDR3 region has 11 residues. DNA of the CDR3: TGTGCCAGCAGTCAAGGCAGGGGGCTGTACTTC. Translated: CASSQGRGLYF.

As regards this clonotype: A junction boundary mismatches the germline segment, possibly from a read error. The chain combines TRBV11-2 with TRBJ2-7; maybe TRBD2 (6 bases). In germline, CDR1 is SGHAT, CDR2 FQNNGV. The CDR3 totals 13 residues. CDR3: CGSSRIAVHEQYF. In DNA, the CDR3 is TGTGGCAGCAGCCGGATAGCGGTACACGAGCAGTACTTC.

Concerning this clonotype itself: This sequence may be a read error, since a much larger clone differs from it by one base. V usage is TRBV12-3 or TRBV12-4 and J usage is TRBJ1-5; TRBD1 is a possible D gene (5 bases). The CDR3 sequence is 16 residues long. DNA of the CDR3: TGTGTCAGCAGTTTCCGCGGGGCGAACCTCAATCAGCCCCAGCATTTT. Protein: CVSSFRGANLNQPQHF.

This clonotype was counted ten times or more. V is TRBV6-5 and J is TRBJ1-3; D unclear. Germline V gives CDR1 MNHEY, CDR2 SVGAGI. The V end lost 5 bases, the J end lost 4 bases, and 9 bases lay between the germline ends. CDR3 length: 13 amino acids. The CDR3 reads CASSRELGNTIYF. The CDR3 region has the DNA TGTGCCAGCAGTAGGGAGTTGGGAAACACCATATATTTT.

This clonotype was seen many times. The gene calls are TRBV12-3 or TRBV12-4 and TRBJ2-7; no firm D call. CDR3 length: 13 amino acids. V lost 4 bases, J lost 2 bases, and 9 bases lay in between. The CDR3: CASSSPLTYEQYF. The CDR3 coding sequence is TGTGCCAGCAGTTCCCCCCTGACCTACGAGCAGTACTTC.

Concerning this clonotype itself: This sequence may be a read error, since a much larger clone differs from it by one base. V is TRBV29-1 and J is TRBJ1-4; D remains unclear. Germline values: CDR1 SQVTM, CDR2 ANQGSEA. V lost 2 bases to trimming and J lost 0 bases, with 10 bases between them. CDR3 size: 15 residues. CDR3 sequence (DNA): TGCAGCGTTGAATTCCCCTGGGCAACTAATGAAAAACTGTTTTTT. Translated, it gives CSVEFPWATNEKLFF.

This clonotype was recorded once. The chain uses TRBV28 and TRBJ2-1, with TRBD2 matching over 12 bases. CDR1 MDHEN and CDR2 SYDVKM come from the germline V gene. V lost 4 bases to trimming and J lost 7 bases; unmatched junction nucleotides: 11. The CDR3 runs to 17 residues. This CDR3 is CASSSLGLAGGPNEQFF. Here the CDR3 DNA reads TGTGCCAGCAGTTCTCTGGGGCTAGCGGGAGGGCCGAATGAGCAGTTCTTC.

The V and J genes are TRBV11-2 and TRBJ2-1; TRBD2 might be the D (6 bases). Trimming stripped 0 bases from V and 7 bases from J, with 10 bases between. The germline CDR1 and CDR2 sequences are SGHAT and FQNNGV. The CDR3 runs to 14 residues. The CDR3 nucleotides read TGTGCCAGCAGCTTAGACTGGGGGACTAATGAGCAGTTCTTC. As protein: CASSLDWGTNEQFF.

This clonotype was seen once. The CDR3 region has the DNA TGTGCCATCAGGATGGGACTCGGAGAGACCCAGTACTTC. It yields the protein CAIRMGLGETQYF. V and J are TRBV10-3 and TRBJ2-5, with TRBD2 as a possible D gene (6 bases). The germline V and J ends were trimmed by 6 bases and 4 bases, with 12 bases remaining between them. CDR3 size: 13 residues. Germline loops: CDR1 ENHRY, CDR2 SYGVKD.

The CDR3 is CAISESSRGLLYF. CDR3 DNA: TGTGCCATCAGTGAGTCTAGTCGTGGGCTCCTGTACTTC. The chain couples TRBV10-3 to TRBJ2-5; no reliable D call. CDR3 length: 13 amino acids. Trimming left V 0 bases short and J 13 bases short, with 15 bases between. Germline CDR1 ENHRY, CDR2 SYGVKD.

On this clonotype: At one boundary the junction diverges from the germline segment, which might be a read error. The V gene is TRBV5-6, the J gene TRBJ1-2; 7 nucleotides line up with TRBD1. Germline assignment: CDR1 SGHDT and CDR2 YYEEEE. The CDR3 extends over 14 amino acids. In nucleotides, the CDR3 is TGTGCCAGCGGCTTGCCGACAGGGAGGGGTGGCTACGCCTTC. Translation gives CASGLPTGRGGYAF.

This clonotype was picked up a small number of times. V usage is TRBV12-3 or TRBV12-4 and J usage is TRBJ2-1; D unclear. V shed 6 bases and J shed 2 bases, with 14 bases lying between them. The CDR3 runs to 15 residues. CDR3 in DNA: TGTGCCAGCAGCCACCGTAATCCCCCCTACAATGAGCAGTTCTTC. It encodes CASSHRNPPYNEQFF.

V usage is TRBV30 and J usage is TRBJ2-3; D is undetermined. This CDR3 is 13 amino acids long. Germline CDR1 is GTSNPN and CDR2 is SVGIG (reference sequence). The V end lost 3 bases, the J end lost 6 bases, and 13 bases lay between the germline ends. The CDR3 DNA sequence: TGTGCCTGGAGCGTACATGGTCGGGATACGCAGTATTTT. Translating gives CAWSVHGRDTQYF.

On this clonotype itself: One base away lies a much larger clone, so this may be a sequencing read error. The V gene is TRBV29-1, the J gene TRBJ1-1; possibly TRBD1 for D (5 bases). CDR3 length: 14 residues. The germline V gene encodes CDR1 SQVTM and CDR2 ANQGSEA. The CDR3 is CSVAGTGSNTDAFF. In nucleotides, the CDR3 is TGCAGCGTAGCCGGGACCGGGTCGAACACTGATGCTTTCTTT.

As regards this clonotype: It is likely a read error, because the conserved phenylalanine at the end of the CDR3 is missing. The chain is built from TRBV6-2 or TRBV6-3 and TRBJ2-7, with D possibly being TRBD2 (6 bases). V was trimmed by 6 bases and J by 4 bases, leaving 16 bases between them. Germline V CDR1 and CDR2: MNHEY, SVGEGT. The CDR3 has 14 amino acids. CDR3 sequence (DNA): TGTGCCAGCAGAACGAGACTAGTCCGGTACGAGCAGTACTTA. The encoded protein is CASRTRLVRYEQYL.

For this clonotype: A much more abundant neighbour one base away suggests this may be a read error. CDR3 sequence: CASGDLPYEQYF. The CDR3 region has the DNA TGTGCCAGTGGGGACCTTCCCTACGAGCAGTACTTC. V gene TRBV6-1 combines with J gene TRBJ2-7; D may match TRBD1 or TRBD2 (5 bases each). The length of the CDR3 is 12 residues. With 9 bases removed from V and 2 bases from J, the gap between germline ends came to 11 bases. Germline V gives CDR1 MNHNS, CDR2 SASEGT.

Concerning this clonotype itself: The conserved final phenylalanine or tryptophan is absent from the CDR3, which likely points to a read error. The CDR3 sequence is CASSPDAYEQYL. The CDR3 nucleotides read TGTGCCAGCAGCCCAGATGCCTACGAGCAGTACTTA. This chain links TRBV12-3 or TRBV12-4 with TRBJ2-7; D remains ambiguous. V was pared by 6 bases and J by 2 bases, with 8 bases between. The CDR3 has 12 amino acids.

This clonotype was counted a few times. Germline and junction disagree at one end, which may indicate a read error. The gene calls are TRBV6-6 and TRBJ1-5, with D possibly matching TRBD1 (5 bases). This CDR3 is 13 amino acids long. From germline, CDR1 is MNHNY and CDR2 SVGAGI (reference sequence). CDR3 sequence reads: CAGSFGDGQPQHF. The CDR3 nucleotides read TGTGCCGGCAGTTTTGGGGACGGTCAGCCCCAGCATTTT.

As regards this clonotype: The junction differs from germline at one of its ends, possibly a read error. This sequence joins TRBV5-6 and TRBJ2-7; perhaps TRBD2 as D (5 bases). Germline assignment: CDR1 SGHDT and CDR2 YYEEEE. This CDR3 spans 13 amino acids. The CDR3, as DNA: TGTGCAAGCAGCTCGGGGTGGCTAGACGAGCAGTACTTC. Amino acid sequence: CASSSGWLDEQYF.

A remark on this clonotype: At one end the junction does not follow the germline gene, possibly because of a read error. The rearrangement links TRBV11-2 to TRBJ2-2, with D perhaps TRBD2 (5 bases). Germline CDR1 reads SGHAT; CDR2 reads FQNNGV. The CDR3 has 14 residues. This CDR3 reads CARSLVRASGELFF. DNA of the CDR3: TGTGCCAGAAGCTTAGTGCGGGCCAGTGGGGAGCTGTTTTTT.